The entry below describes one T cell receptor beta chain. Antigen specificity is unknown. Findings of the study overall: The TCR gene usage of tumor memory CD4+ T cells clustered together with blood and lymph node memory CD4+ cells and with lymph node naive CD4+ cells.

Each CDR3 protein gets one entry after TCRdb re-called the 5' RACE reads with MiXCR. This sample has 7,500 to 9,000 distinct CDR3 sequences; approximately 67% occur once, and the top ten carry 4.3%. The receptor comes from a female donor with breast cancer. What was sequenced was tumor-infiltrating naive CD4+ T cells sorted from the breast tumor. Subset: naive CD4+ T cells, CD4+CD45RA+CD25-.

CDR3 bases: TGCAGCGTTGAGGGTAGGGGGGGCGCCCACAATGAGCAGTTCTTC. This codes for CSVEGRGGAHNEQFF. The chain employs TRBV29-1 and TRBJ2-1; maybe TRBD2 (7 bases). The germline CDR1 and CDR2 sequences are SQVTM and ANQGSEA. The CDR3 runs 15 residues. V lost 3 bases to trimming and J lost 5 bases, with 17 bases between them.